A single sample is the source of the 3 T cell receptor beta chains below, sequenced in a study of blood T cell repertoires in COVID-19. Clones were read by immunoSEQ multiplex PCR, and TCRdb kept only the in-frame ones, dropping some. Here the sample spans about 270,000 clones, around four fifths being singletons. Sequencing used peripheral blood. These receptors were collected from a man older than 75 with acute or convalescent COVID-19.

The chain is built from TRBV4-2 and TRBJ1-4; maybe TRBD1 (6 bases). From germline, CDR1 is LGHNA and CDR2 YNFKEQ. The CDR3 sequence is 15 residues long. The V and J ends lost 3 bases and 5 bases respectively, with 13 bases between them. The CDR3 nucleotides are TGTGCCAGCAGCCAGTCACAGGGTTACAATGAAAAACTGTTTTTT. This gives the protein CASSQSQGYNEKLFF.

This clone is a singleton in its sample. This chain uses TRBV29-1 with TRBJ2-5; TRBD1 might be the D (6 bases). This CDR3 is built from 11 residues. The V end lost 6 bases, the J end lost 7 bases, and 12 bases lay between the germline ends. The germline CDR1 and CDR2 sequences are SQVTM and ANQGSEA. The CDR3 reads CSVRTDRTQYF. The CDR3 DNA sequence: TGCAGCGTCCGGACGGACAGGACCCAGTACTTC.

The genes are TRBV11-2 and TRBJ2-5; possibly TRBD1 for D (6 bases). Germline assignment: CDR1 SGHAT and CDR2 FQNNGV. Deletions cut 2 bases from V and 2 bases from J, with 12 bases between. The CDR3 has 15 amino acids. Here the CDR3 DNA reads TGTGCCAGCAGCTTAATTGGACAGCCACAAGAGACCCAGTACTTC. Translating it yields CASSLIGQPQETQYF.